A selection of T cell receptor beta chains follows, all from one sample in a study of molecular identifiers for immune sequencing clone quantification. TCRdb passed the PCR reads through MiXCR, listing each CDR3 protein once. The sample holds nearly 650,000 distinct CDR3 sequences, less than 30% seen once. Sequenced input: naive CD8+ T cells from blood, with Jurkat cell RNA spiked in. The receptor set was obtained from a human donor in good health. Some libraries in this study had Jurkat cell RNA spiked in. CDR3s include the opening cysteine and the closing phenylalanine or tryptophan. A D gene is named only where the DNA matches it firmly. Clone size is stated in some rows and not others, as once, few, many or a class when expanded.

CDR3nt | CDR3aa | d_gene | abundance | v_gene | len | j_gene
TGTGCCAGTAGTATAGGACTAGCGGGACGGACAGATACGCAGTATTTT | CASSIGLAGRTDTQYF | TRBD2 | few | TRBV19 | 16 | TRBJ2-3
TGTGCCAGCAGTTACCCTATGAACACTGAAGCTTTCTTT | CASSYPMNTEAFF | . | few | TRBV6-2/TRBV6-3 | 13 | TRBJ1-1
TGCGCCAGCAGACCTCCGGGACTAGCGACGAACACCGGGGAGCTGCTTTTT | CASRPPGLATNTGELLF | TRBD2 | . | TRBV5-1 | 17 | TRBJ2-2
TGTGCCAGCAGCTTTCAGGGGAATCCCTACGAGCAGTACTTC | CASSFQGNPYEQYF | . | few | TRBV7-9 | 14 | TRBJ2-7
TGTGCCAGCAGTCCGACAGGGTTGGTGGACTATGGCTACACCTTC | CASSPTGLVDYGYTF | TRBD1 | few | TRBV27 | 15 | TRBJ1-2
TGTGCCAGCAGTACTGACAGGTTTAGCAATCAGCCCCAGCATTTT | CASSTDRFSNQPQHF | . | . | TRBV6-1 | 15 | TRBJ1-5
TGTGCCTGGAGTGAGCTCAGGGGAGCCTACGAGCAGTACTTC | CAWSELRGAYEQYF | . | . | TRBV30 | 14 | TRBJ2-7
TGTGCCAGCAGTTTTCTCAGCAATCAGCCCCAGCATTTT | CASSFLSNQPQHF | . | many | TRBV27 | 13 | TRBJ1-5
TGTGCCAGCAGCTTAGATGGCACCCAGACCCAGTACTTC | CASSLDGTQTQYF | . | few | TRBV7-2 | 13 | TRBJ2-5
TGTGCCAGTCTGGGGGTCCCGAGTGAGCAGTTCTTC | CASLGVPSEQFF | . | . | TRBV7-8 | 12 | TRBJ2-1
TGCGCCAGCAGCTTGGAGCCACATGGCGTGAACACTGAAGCTTTCTTT | CASSLEPHGVNTEAFF | . | few | TRBV5-1 | 16 | TRBJ1-1
TGCGCCAGCAGCCAAGATGCTAGCGGGGCTTACAATGAGCAGTTCTTC | CASSQDASGAYNEQFF | TRBD2 | . | TRBV4-3 | 16 | TRBJ2-1
TGTGCCAGCAGCTTAGCGTCCGACAGGGGCACAGATACGCAGTATTTT | CASSLASDRGTDTQYF | TRBD1 | many | TRBV7-8 | 16 | TRBJ2-3